This TCR beta chain was identified in a study of shared clonotypes between healthy human individuals. Donors were Caucasian adults residing in Nashville, Tennessee, USA. Study-wide findings and caveats: A reduction in generation probabilities was seen for non-shared clonotypes relative to those shared by all four donors. Rarefaction indicated that sorted-subset sequencing remained incomplete although depth was large.

Deep was the level used in running the assay. Measured with immunoSEQ multiplex PCR; TCRdb has only the in-frame clones, and not every one. In the table there are some 1 million clones, about 75% of which are singletons. The table lists this clone with a few counts. The antigen remains unidentified. Source material: memory CD4+ T cells sorted from blood. Subset meaning: CD45RA-negative fraction. The sequence was collected from a man aged 18-30 years in good health.

The CDR3 protein is CASSLRSGPQETQYF. The CDR3 bases are TGCGCCAGCAGCCTCAGAAGCGGCCCGCAAGAGACCCAGTACTTC. The rearrangement links TRBV5-1 to TRBJ2-5; weak D call: TRBD2 (5 bases). Looked up from germline, CDR1 is SGHRS and CDR2 is YFSETQ. Trimming pared 4 bases from V and 2 bases from J, leaving 15 bases between. The CDR3 is 15 amino acids.